A selection of T cell receptor beta chains follows, all from one sample in a study of blood T cell repertoires in COVID-19. TCRdb's copy holds only in-frame clones and misses some; the assay was immunoSEQ multiplex PCR. This repertoire shows approximately 240,000 clones, around 87% found once; its top ten account for roughly 3%. The source material was PBMCs or T cells enriched from blood (not recorded which). These receptors came from a young woman in a cohort exposed to, infected with or recovered from COVID-19 (not recorded which). Both conserved end residues are part of each CDR3. The D gene is left open where the match is weak. Not all rows give a size; the values are once, few, many and, for expanded clones, a class.

TRBV10-3,.,TRBJ1-2,.,CAISEGAATNYGYTF,TGTGCCATCAGTGAGGGGGCCGCCACTAACTATGGCTACACCTTC
TRBV6-5,.,TRBJ1-5,.,CASTLTGPNQPQHF,TGTGCCAGCACTTTAACAGGGCCCAATCAGCCCCAGCATTTT
TRBV11-3,TRBD2,TRBJ2-1,.,CASSLVREGHDEQFF,TGTGCCAGCAGCTTAGTACGGGAGGGCCATGATGAGCAGTTCTTC
TRBV24-1,.,TRBJ1-4,.,CATSDSGVNEKLFF,TGTGCCACCAGTGATTCAGGGGTTAATGAAAAACTGTTTTTT
TRBV28,.,TRBJ1-2,.,CASKESDTNYGYTF,TGTGCCAGTAAGGAATCGGACACTAACTATGGCTACACCTTC
TRBV5-6,.,TRBJ1-6,.,CASSLVGGSYNSPLHF,TGTGCCAGCAGCTTGGTAGGGGGCTCCTATAATTCACCCCTCCACTTT
TRBV19,TRBD1,TRBJ1-4,.,CASSTPGGINEKLFF,TGTGCCAGTAGTACTCCAGGGGGAATTAATGAAAAACTGTTTTTT
TRBV19,.,TRBJ2-1,.,CASSTTGTREQDEQFF,TGTGCCAGTAGTACGACCGGGACTCGGGAACAAGATGAGCAGTTCTTC
TRBV7-9,TRBD2,TRBJ2-1,.,CASRHPRGGRNEQFF,TGTGCCAGCAGACACCCGCGGGGGGGCCGCAATGAGCAGTTCTTC
TRBV27,.,TRBJ1-2,.,CASSRYLGGQYGYTF,TGTGCCAGCAGTCGATACCTCGGGGGGCAATATGGCTACACCTTC
TRBV27,.,TRBJ2-7,.,CASSLSIRGYEQYF,TGTGCCAGCAGTTTATCGATCAGGGGCTACGAGCAGTACTTC
TRBV11-2,TRBD1,TRBJ1-1,.,CASSLDLGTGKNEAFF,TGTGCCAGCAGCTTAGATCTCGGGACAGGCAAAAATGAAGCTTTCTTT
TRBV5-1,TRBD1,TRBJ1-2,.,CASSLADRGDLLNYGYTF,TGCGCCAGCAGCTTGGCCGACAGGGGCGACCTCCTTAACTATGGCTACACCTTC
TRBV18,.,TRBJ2-5,.,CASSPSRTQETQYF,TGTGCCAGCTCACCAAGCCGCACGCAAGAGACCCAGTACTTC
TRBV2,.,TRBJ1-5,.,CASSEAGHGQPQHF,TGTGCCAGCAGTGAAGCGGGACACGGCCAGCCCCAGCATTTT
TRBV7-9,TRBD1,TRBJ2-3,.,CASSLRQGADTQYF,TGTGCCAGCAGCTTAAGGCAGGGGGCCGATACGCAGTATTTT
TRBV28,.,TRBJ2-1,.,CAGGSAHNEQFF,TGTGCCGGAGGGTCGGCTCACAATGAGCAGTTCTTC
TRBV3-1/TRBV3-2,.,TRBJ1-6,.,CASGDNSYNSPLHF,TGTGCCAGCGGGGACAACTCCTATAATTCACCCCTCCACTTT
TRBV2,.,TRBJ1-2,.,CASSYRDGYTF,TGTGCCAGCAGTTACAGGGATGGCTACACCTTC
TRBV19,.,TRBJ2-7,.,CASSIRGTYEQYF,TGTGCCAGTAGTATAAGGGGTACCTACGAGCAGTACTTC
TRBV10-2,.,TRBJ1-2,few,CASSESGGNYGYTF,TGCGCCAGCAGTGAGTCCGGGGGGAACTATGGCTACACCTTC
TRBV28,TRBD1,TRBJ1-4,.,CASSLSDRVNEKLFF,TGTGCCAGCAGTTTATCTGACAGGGTAAATGAAAAACTGTTTTTT
TRBV24-1,TRBD2,TRBJ2-3,.,CATSKTSGSGDTQYF,TGTGCCACCAGTAAGACTAGCGGGAGTGGAGATACGCAGTATTTT
TRBV19,.,TRBJ2-1,few,CASRDWYNEQFF,TGTGCCAGTAGGGACTGGTACAATGAGCAGTTCTTC
TRBV29-1,.,TRBJ1-1,.,CSVAFYTEAFF,TGCAGCGTGGCCTTTTACACTGAAGCTTTCTTT
TRBV12-3/TRBV12-4,TRBD2,TRBJ2-3,.,CASGLAPTDTQYF,TGTGCCAGCGGACTAGCGCCCACAGATACGCAGTATTTT
TRBV7-6,.,TRBJ1-1,.,CASSLGGPEAFF,TGTGCCAGCAGCTTAGGGGGGCCTGAAGCTTTCTTT
TRBV6-5,TRBD2,TRBJ2-1,.,CASNKITSDNEQFF,TGTGCCAGCAACAAAATCACTAGCGACAATGAGCAGTTCTTC
TRBV11-2,.,TRBJ2-3,.,CASSLNYIADTQYF,TGTGCCAGCAGCTTGAACTATATCGCAGATACGCAGTATTTT
TRBV9,.,TRBJ1-4,once,CASSVSAGANEKLFF,TGTGCCAGCAGCGTTTCGGCGGGGGCTAATGAAAAACTGTTTTTT
TRBV30,.,TRBJ1-1,.,CAWTRWVRKDTEAFF,TGTGCCTGGACCCGATGGGTGAGGAAGGACACTGAAGCTTTCTTT
TRBV15,.,TRBJ2-1,.,CATHTGLAKYNEQFF,TGTGCCACCCACACCGGGCTAGCGAAATACAATGAGCAGTTCTTC
TRBV3-1/TRBV3-2,.,TRBJ2-2,.,CASSQDPGPPGGELFF,TGTGCCAGCAGCCAAGATCCTGGCCCTCCGGGCGGGGAGCTGTTTTTT
TRBV5-1,.,TRBJ1-3,once,CASSLNPRGLSGNTIYF,TGCGCCAGCAGCTTGAACCCCAGGGGCCTCTCTGGAAACACCATATATTTT
TRBV6-5,.,TRBJ2-1,.,CASRFSNNEQFF,TGTGCCAGCAGGTTTTCAAACAATGAGCAGTTCTTC
TRBV5-1,TRBD1,TRBJ2-5,.,CASSWQGEETQYF,TGCGCCAGCAGCTGGCAGGGGGAAGAGACCCAGTACTTC
TRBV7-8,.,TRBJ1-2,once,CASSPGTMNYGYTF,TGTGCCAGCAGCCCAGGGACAATGAACTATGGCTACACCTTC
TRBV10-3,.,TRBJ1-5,.,CAISESRGQPQHF,TGTGCCATCAGTGAGTCTAGGGGTCAGCCCCAGCATTTT
TRBV6-5,.,TRBJ1-1,.,CASSPLGAGPEAFF,TGTGCCAGCAGCCCCCTGGGGGCAGGACCTGAAGCTTTCTTT
TRBV28,.,TRBJ1-5,.,CASSLGAGIGDQPQHF,TGTGCCAGCAGTTTAGGGGCAGGGATCGGCGATCAGCCCCAGCATTTT
TRBV11-3,.,TRBJ2-2,.,CASSPLRGPGELFF,TGTGCCAGCAGCCCCCTCCGGGGTCCCGGGGAGCTGTTTTTT
TRBV7-6,TRBD1,TRBJ1-2,.,CASSQAIKYRDRDYGYTF,TGTGCCAGCAGCCAAGCGATCAAATACCGGGACAGGGACTATGGCTACACCTTC
TRBV14,TRBD1,TRBJ1-2,few,CASRPLQGFNYGYTF,TGTGCCAGCAGACCGTTACAGGGGTTTAACTATGGCTACACCTTC
TRBV19,TRBD2,TRBJ2-5,.,CASSTTTGLAEETQYF,TGTGCCAGTAGTACCACTACGGGACTAGCGGAAGAGACCCAGTACTTC
TRBV7-6,TRBD1,TRBJ1-1,.,CASTPGVGTGAAEAFF,TGTGCCAGCACCCCAGGCGTTGGGACAGGGGCGGCTGAAGCTTTCTTT
TRBV7-9,TRBD2,TRBJ2-3,.,CASSLASGGTPRTDTQYF,TGTGCCAGCAGCTTAGCGTCGGGAGGGACCCCTCGCACAGATACGCAGTATTTT
TRBV30,.,TRBJ1-4,.,CAWSVQATLRGKLFF,TGTGCCTGGAGTGTACAGGCGACATTAAGAGGAAAACTGTTTTTT
TRBV28,.,TRBJ1-6,.,CASSAWRGSESPLHF,TGTGCCAGCAGTGCCTGGAGGGGCTCGGAATCACCCCTCCACTTT
TRBV14,.,TRBJ1-2,.,CASSQLRSRGYTF,TGTGCCAGCAGCCAGCTTAGGTCCAGGGGCTACACCTTC
TRBV7-2,.,TRBJ1-6,few,CASSLAGAGSPLHF,TGTGCCAGCAGCTTAGCGGGGGCGGGTTCACCCCTCCACTTT
TRBV27,TRBD2,TRBJ2-2,once,CASSPRAREWGTGELFF,TGTGCCAGCAGTCCTAGGGCGCGGGAGTGGGGCACCGGGGAGCTGTTTTTT
TRBV3-1/TRBV3-2,TRBD2,TRBJ2-1,.,CASSQPLAGTYNEQFF,TGTGCCAGCAGCCAGCCACTAGCGGGAACCTACAATGAGCAGTTCTTC
TRBV2,.,TRBJ1-5,.,CASGSTNRNQPQHF,TGTGCCAGCGGATCGACAAACAGAAATCAGCCCCAGCATTTT